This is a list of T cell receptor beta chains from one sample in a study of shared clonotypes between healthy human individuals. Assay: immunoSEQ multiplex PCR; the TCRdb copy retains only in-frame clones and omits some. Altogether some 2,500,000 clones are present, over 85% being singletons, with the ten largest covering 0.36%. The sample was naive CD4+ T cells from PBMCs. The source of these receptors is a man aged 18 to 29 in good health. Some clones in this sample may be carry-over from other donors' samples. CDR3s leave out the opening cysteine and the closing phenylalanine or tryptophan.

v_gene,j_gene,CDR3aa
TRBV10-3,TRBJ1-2,AISEVQGTGYT
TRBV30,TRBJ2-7,AWQEAGPYEQY
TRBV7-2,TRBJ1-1,ASSLGPGRRNTEAF
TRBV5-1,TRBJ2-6,ASSLGMTGSGANVLT
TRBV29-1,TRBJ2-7,SVEGRTSYEQY
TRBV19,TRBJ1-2,ASSTPLGGLRHGYT
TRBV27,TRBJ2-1,ASSKDSPGNEQF
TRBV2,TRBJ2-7,ASSEAQRNEQY
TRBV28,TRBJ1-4,ATSPQVNEKLF
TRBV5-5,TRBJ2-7,ASSLDPTYEQY
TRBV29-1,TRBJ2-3,SVAQQGSDTQY
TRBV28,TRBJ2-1,ASSFAGAGDGNEQF
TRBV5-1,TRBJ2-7,ASSLSKLQY
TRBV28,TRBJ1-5,ASSTQGLQNNQPQH
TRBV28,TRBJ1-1,ASSSSDRGEAF
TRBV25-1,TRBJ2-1,ASSEYWDNEQF
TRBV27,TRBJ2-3,ASSLNTDTQY
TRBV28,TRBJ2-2,ASGTSGKGTGELF
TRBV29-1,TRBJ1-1,SVRGRVRTEAF
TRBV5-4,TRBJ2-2,ASSFPGGDTGELF
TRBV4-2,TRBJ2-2,ASSPRDRASSGELF
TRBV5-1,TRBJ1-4,ASSVSNEKLF
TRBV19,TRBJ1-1,ASSKIARGRWTEAF
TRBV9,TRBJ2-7,ASSVASSGSRHEQY
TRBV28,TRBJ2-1,ASRRRNEQF
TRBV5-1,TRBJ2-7,ASSTQGVIYEQY
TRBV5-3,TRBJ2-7,ARSKRRDRGTYEQY
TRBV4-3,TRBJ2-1,ASSQEGLVRYNEQF
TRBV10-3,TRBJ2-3,AISEGRSADTQY
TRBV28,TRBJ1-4,ASSSAGTGNEKLF
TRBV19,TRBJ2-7,ASSIAGVPYEQY
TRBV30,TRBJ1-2,AWSASYEVSDGYT
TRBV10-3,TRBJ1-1,AISVQGMGTEAF
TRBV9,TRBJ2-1,ASSSWTGGAYNEQF
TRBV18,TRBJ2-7,ASSPLLAGGPSYEQY
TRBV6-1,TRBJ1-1,ATIKWVNTEAF